This entry is about one T cell receptor (beta chain). Measured with immunoSEQ multiplex PCR; TCRdb has only the in-frame clones, and not every one. The table has hundreds of thousands of clones, around 91% seen once. The record originates from a study of blood T cell repertoires in COVID-19. Study summary: The origin of the acute and convalescent COVID-19 samples was the United States, Italy and Spain.

The participants were between about 18 and 90 years old and came from roughly 24 US areas. Donors of Cohort 3 who recovered were those that had two negative PCRs, clearance, or symptom resolution. V was shortened by 5 bases and J by 0 bases, with 8 bases between the two germline ends. The CDR3 consists of 15 residues. In germline, CDR1 is MNHEY, CDR2 SMNVEV (reference sequence). J is TRBJ1-6 and V is TRBV27; D is uncertain. The sequenced sample consisted of PBMCs or T cells enriched from blood (not recorded which). This sequence originates from a young man who had recovered from COVID-19. The CDR3 loop is CASSTRSSYNSPLHF. The CDR3 DNA is TGTGCCAGCAGTACTAGGAGCTCCTATAATTCACCCCTCCACTTT.